This is a list of T cell receptor beta chains from one sample in a study of T and B cells in COVID-19 patients. From the multiplex PCR reads, TCRdb called clonotypes with MiXCR, one entry per CDR3 protein. The data hold around 20,000 distinct CDR3 sequences, with over 25% observed a single time. Material for sequencing was blood. The receptor set was obtained from a human donor who had recovered from COVID-19. CDR3s include the opening cysteine and the closing phenylalanine or tryptophan. A D gene is named only where the DNA matches it firmly. The listing skips clone size in some rows; elsewhere it reads once, few, many or a size class.

-	TRBV7-9	-	TRBJ2-5	TGTGCCAGCAGCCCAAGCCGGGCCTATACCAGCGAGACCCAGTACTTC	CASSPSRAYTSETQYF
many	TRBV13	-	TRBJ2-7	TGTGCCAGCAGCGCAGACAACTCCTACGAGCAGTACTTC	CASSADNSYEQYF
medium-sized	TRBV11-3	-	TRBJ2-5	TGTGCCAGCAGCTTAAAGTCCAGAATCACCGGCGGGGAGACCCAGTACTTC	CASSLKSRITGGETQYF
-	TRBV18	-	TRBJ2-5	TGTGCCAGCTCTCCCGGAGGGGGGGAAGAGACCCAGTACTTC	CASSPGGGEETQYF
-	TRBV30	TRBD1	TRBJ1-4	TGTGCCTGGACCCAGGGACAGGGTAATGAAAAACTGTTTTTT	CAWTQGQGNEKLFF
few	TRBV6-6	TRBD2	TRBJ2-7	TGTGCCAGCAGTCCCCACGCTAGCGGGGGGGCCTACGAGCAGTACTTC	CASSPHASGGAYEQYF
-	TRBV6-1	TRBD2	TRBJ2-3	TGTGCCAGCAGTTCTCGGACTAGCGGGGGGGCGGATACGCAGTATTTT	CASSSRTSGGADTQYF
-	TRBV12-3/TRBV12-4	-	TRBJ1-5	TGTGCCAGCAGTTTTTGGGATCAGCCCCAGCATTTT	CASSFWDQPQHF
-	TRBV27	-	TRBJ2-6	TGTGCCAGCAGTGATCCGCTCGGGGACGGTGGGGCCAACGTCCTGACTTTC	CASSDPLGDGGANVLTF
few	TRBV5-4	TRBD2	TRBJ2-5	TGTGCCAGCAGCTTGCTCAGCGGGAACCAAGAGACCCAGTACTTC	CASSLLSGNQETQYF
few	TRBV27	-	TRBJ1-3	TGTGCCAGCAGTTGGGGCGCTGGAAACACCATATATTTT	CASSWGAGNTIYF
-	TRBV10-3	TRBD2	TRBJ2-2	TGTGCCTCAAGAGGGCAGCTAGCGGGGGCCGGCGCCGGGGAGCTGTTTTTT	CASRGQLAGAGAGELFF
-	TRBV5-1	-	TRBJ1-5	TGCGCCAGCCGGACATTCCCCGACAATCAGCCCCAGCATTTT	CASRTFPDNQPQHF
-	TRBV6-5	TRBD1	TRBJ2-7	TGTGCCAGCTGGCCCGGGACAGGGCTAGTGTACGAGCAGTACTTC	CASWPGTGLVYEQYF
-	TRBV20-1	TRBD2	TRBJ2-1	TGCAGTGCTAGGGCCGGACTAGCGGGGGCCAGCTCCTACAATGAGCAGTTCTTC	CSARAGLAGASSYNEQFF
many	TRBV6-6	-	TRBJ2-7	TGTGCCAGCAGTCCCACCGACCCCCTCGAGCAGTACTTC	CASSPTDPLEQYF
-	TRBV5-1	TRBD1	TRBJ2-7	TGCGCCAGCAGCTTGAACAGGGGCGAGCAGTACTTC	CASSLNRGEQYF
many	TRBV12-3/TRBV12-4	-	TRBJ2-3	TGTGCCAGCAGCTGGGGGCCTAGCACAGATACGCAGTATTTT	CASSWGPSTDTQYF
-	TRBV6-1	TRBD2	TRBJ2-3	TGTGCCAGCAGTGCACTAGCGGGGTCATCAATTTCGACAGATACGCAGTATTTT	CASSALAGSSISTDTQYF
-	TRBV5-6	TRBD2	TRBJ2-1	TGTGCCAGCAGCCAGAGGGCTAGCGGGGGGGCTCAGGAGCAGTTCTTC	CASSQRASGGAQEQFF
few	TRBV6-6	TRBD2	TRBJ2-1	TGTGCCAGCACTGATTGGGAGGGGGAGCAGTTCTTC	CASTDWEGEQFF
few	TRBV12-3/TRBV12-4	-	TRBJ2-7	TGTGCCAGCAGTTTATTGGGGGGCTCCTACGAGCAGTACTTC	CASSLLGGSYEQYF
many	TRBV27	-	TRBJ2-5	TGTGCCAGCAGTACGCACCTGGGGGCGGAAGATCGGGAGACCCAGTACTTC	CASSTHLGAEDRETQYF
few	TRBV27	-	TRBJ1-6	TGTGCCAGCAGTTCGAGCTCCTATAATTCACCCCTCCACTTT	CASSSSSYNSPLHF
many	TRBV18	-	TRBJ2-5	TGTGCCAGCTCACCAATGTCCCAAGAGACCCAGTACTTC	CASSPMSQETQYF
medium-sized	TRBV11-3	-	TRBJ2-2	TGTGCCAGCAATAACAGGGCGAACACCGGGGAGCTGTTTTTT	CASNNRANTGELFF
-	TRBV24-1	TRBD2	TRBJ2-1	TGTGCCACCAGTGACCCCGGGACTAGCGGGGTTAGTGAGCAGTTCTTC	CATSDPGTSGVSEQFF
few	TRBV4-2	-	TRBJ1-6	TGTGCCAGCGGATACGGGACACCTAAGCTCCACTTT	CASGYGTPKLHF
few	TRBV5-1	-	TRBJ2-3	TGCGCCAGCAGCTTGGCCCACTACACAGATACGCAGTATTTT	CASSLAHYTDTQYF
few	TRBV12-3/TRBV12-4	TRBD2	TRBJ2-1	TGTGCCAGCAGTTTATACAGTTCCGGGGGGTTCTCCTACAATGAGCAGTTCTTC	CASSLYSSGGFSYNEQFF
few	TRBV14	-	TRBJ2-3	TGTGCCAGCAGCCAAAGGCCCTTTGACACAGCGAGCACAGATACGCAGTATTTT	CASSQRPFDTASTDTQYF